This TCR beta chain was obtained from a study of T cell responses to AZD1222 COVID-19 vaccine. Germline-derived CDR1 and CDR2 are PRHDT and FYEKMQ (reference sequence). V lost 6 bases to trimming and J lost 7 bases, with 22 bases between them. The CDR3 length is 16 residues. Here immunoSEQ multiplex PCR was the method, and the copy in TCRdb shows in-frame clones only, minus some. Of around 70,000 clones in the sample, about four fifths were seen once. The material was peripheral blood, obtained on day 0 of MenACWY control vaccination. This chain joins TRBV13 and TRBJ2-1; D possibly corresponds to TRBD2 (5 bases). The TCR comes from an adult in good health. CDR3 sequence (DNA): TGTGCCAGCAGTCGTAGCGTAGGGCTAGTGGAAAATGAGCAGTTCTTC. The encoded protein is CASSRSVGLVENEQFF.